This TCR beta chain was recorded in a study of T cells in Graves' hyperthyroidism and ophthalmopathy. RNA transcripts provided the source from which TCR beta CDR3 regions were amplified. TCR CDR3 underwent first-round RT-PCR with the HTBI primer set. TCRdb re-analysed the multiplex PCR reads in MiXCR, keeping a single row per CDR3 protein. Among approximately 370,000 distinct CDR3 sequences, roughly a sixth were seen once, and the ten largest hold 34%. This clonotype came up many times. The antigen remains undetermined. V lost 0 bases and J lost 4, with 6 bases in between. Germline V gene data show CDR1 as MNHEY and CDR2 as SVGEGT. This CDR3 is 13 amino acids long. General study results and limits: Ophthalmopathy onset followed model prediction by a median around 6.6 months. Within blood appeared most thyroid clonotypes that had expanded above 0.001.

The authors obtained PBMCs from more than 9.5 ml of fresh peripheral blood. The sequenced material came from blood. The clonotype originates from a woman in her 30s with Graves' hyperthyroidism that later progressed to Graves' ophthalmopathy. The chain is built from TRBV6-2 or TRBV6-3 and TRBJ1-1, with no clear D. In DNA form, the CDR3 reads TGTGCCAGCAGTTACTCGGCAGTCACTGAAGCTTTCTTT. It yields the protein CASSYSAVTEAFF.